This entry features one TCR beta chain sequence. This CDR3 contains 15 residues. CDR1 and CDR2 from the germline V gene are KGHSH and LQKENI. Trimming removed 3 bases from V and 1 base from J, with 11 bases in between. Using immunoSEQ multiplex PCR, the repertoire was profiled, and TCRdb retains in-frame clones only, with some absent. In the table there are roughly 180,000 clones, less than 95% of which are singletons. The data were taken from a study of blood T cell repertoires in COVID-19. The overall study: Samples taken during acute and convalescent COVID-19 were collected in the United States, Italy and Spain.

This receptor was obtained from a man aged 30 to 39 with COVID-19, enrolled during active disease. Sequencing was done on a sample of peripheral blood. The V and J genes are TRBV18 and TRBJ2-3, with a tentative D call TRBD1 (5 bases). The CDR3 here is CASSPRQGGTDTQYF. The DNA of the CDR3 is TGTGCCAGCTCACCGCGGCAAGGGGGCACAGATACGCAGTATTTT.